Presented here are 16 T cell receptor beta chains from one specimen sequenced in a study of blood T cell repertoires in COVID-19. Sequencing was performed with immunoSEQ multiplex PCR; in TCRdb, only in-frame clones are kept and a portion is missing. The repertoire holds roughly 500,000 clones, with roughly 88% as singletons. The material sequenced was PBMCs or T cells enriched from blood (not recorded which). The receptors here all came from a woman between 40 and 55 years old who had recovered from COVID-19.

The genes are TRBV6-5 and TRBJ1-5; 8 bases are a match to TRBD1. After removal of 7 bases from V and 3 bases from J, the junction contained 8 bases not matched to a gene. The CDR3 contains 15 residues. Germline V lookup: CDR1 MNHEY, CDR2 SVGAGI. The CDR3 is CASINGGQDNQPQHF. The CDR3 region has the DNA TGTGCCAGCATCAACGGGGGACAGGACAATCAGCCCCAGCATTTT.

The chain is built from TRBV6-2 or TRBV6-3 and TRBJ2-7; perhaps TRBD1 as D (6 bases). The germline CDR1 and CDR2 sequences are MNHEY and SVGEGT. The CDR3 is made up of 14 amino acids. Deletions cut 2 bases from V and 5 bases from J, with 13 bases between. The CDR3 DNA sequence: TGTGCCAGCAGTTACGTAGGGGGAAATAACGAGCAGTACTTC. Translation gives CASSYVGGNNEQYF.

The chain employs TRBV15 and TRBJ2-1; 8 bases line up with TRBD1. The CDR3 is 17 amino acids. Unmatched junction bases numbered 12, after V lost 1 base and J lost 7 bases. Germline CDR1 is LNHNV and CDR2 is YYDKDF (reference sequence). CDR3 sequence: CATSRAQGAPIINEQFF. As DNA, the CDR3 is TGTGCCACCAGCAGAGCTCAGGGGGCTCCTATAATTAATGAGCAGTTCTTC.

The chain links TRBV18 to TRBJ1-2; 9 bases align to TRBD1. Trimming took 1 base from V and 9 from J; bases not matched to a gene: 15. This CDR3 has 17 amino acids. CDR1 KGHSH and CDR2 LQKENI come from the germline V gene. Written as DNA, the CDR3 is TGTGCCAGCTCACCACAGGACAGGGGAGACCCCACTGCTCGCTACACCTTC. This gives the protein CASSPQDRGDPTARYTF.

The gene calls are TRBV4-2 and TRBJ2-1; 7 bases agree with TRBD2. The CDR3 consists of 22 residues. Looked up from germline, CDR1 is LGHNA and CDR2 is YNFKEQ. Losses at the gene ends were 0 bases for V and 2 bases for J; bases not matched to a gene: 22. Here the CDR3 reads CASSQDPGTASWASGAYNEQFF. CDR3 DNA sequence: TGTGCCAGCAGCCAAGATCCGGGAACCGCCTCGTGGGCTAGCGGAGCCTACAATGAGCAGTTCTTC.

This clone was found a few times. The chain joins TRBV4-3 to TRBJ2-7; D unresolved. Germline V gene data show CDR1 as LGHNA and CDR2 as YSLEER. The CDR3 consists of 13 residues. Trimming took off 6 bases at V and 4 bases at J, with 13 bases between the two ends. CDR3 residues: CASSTTTSYEQYF. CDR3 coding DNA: TGCGCCAGCAGTACTACCACCTCATACGAGCAGTACTTC.

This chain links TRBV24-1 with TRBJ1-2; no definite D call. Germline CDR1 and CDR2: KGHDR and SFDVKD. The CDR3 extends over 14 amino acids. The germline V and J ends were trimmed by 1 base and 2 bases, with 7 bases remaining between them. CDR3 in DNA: TGTGCCACCAGTGATTTCCGGCGGAACTATGGCTACACCTTC. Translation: CATSDFRRNYGYTF.

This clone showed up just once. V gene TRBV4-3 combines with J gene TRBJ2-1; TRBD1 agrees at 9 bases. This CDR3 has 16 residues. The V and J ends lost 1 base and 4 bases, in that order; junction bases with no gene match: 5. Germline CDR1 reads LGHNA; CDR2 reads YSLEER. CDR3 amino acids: CASSQAGTGLYNEQFF. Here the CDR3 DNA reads TGCGCCAGCAGCCAAGCAGGGACAGGGCTATACAATGAGCAGTTCTTC.

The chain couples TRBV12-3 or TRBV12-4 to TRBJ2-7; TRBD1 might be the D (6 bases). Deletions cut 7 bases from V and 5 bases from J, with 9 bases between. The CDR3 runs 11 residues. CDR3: CASTRGDEQYF. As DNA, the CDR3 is TGTGCCAGCACCAGGGGCGACGAGCAGTACTTC.

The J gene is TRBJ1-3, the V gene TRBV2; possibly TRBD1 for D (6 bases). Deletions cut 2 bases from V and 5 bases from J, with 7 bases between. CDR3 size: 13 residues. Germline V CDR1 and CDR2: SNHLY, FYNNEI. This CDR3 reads CASSETGRNTIYF. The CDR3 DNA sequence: TGTGCCAGCAGTGAAACAGGGCGAAACACCATATATTTT.

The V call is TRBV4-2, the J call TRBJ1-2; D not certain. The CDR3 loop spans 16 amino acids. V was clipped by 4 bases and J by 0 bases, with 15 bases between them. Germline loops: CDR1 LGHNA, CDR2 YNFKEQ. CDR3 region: CASSLSSERANYGYTF. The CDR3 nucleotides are TGTGCCAGCAGCCTATCCTCGGAGCGAGCTAACTATGGCTACACCTTC.

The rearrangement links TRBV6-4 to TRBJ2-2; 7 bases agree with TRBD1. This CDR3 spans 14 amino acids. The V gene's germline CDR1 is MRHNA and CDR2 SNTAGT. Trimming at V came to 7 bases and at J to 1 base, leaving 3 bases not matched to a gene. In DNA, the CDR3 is TGTGCCAGCAACCAGGGGGAGAACACCGGGGAGCTGTTTTTT. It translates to CASNQGENTGELFF.

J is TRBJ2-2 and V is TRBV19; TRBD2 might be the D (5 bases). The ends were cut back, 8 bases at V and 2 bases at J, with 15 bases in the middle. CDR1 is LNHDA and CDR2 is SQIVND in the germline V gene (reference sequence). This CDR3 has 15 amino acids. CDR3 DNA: TGTGCCAGTGCCCCAGTCTGGACTAACACCGGGGAGCTGTTTTTT. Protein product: CASAPVWTNTGELFF.

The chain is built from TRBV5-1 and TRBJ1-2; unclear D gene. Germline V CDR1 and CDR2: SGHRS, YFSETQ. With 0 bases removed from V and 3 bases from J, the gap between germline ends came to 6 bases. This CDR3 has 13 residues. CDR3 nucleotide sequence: TGCGCCAGCAGCTTGGTTTCTGACTATGGCTACACCTTC. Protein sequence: CASSLVSDYGYTF.

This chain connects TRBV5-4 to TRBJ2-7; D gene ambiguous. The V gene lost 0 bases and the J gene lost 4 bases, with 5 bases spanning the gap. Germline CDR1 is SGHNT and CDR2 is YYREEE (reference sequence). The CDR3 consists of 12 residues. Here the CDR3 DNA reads TGTGCCAGCAGCTTGGGGGCGTACGAGCAGTACTTC. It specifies CASSLGAYEQYF.

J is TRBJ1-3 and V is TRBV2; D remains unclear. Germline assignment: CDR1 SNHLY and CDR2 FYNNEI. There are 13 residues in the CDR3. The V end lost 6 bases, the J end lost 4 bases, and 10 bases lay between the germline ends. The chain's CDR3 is CASRQWSGNTIYF. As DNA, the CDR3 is TGTGCCAGCAGGCAGTGGTCCGGAAACACCATATATTTT.